These 18 T cell receptor beta chains were sequenced from one sample in a study of OX40 agonist ivuxolimab in advanced cancers. Here immunoSEQ multiplex PCR was the method, and the copy in TCRdb shows in-frame clones only, minus some. Of some 43,000 clones listed, over 90% are singletons. Here the sequenced sample was CD4+ or CD8+ T cells sorted from blood, taken in a trial of the OX40 agonist ivuxolimab. These receptors were collected from an adult with an advanced solid tumor such as melanoma, head and neck, liver or kidney cancer.

V gene TRBV7-9 combines with J gene TRBJ1-5; D uncertain. Germline loops: CDR1 SEHNR, CDR2 FQNEAQ (reference sequence). The CDR3 length is 17 residues. Trimming stripped 4 bases from V and 8 bases from J, with 24 bases between. CDR3 coding DNA: TGTGCCAGCAGCTCTTCGGGAGTCAGTTGGGGTCGGGAGCCCCAGCATTTT. Translation: CASSSSGVSWGREPQHF.

This chain links TRBV7-9 with TRBJ2-4; 11 bases are a match to TRBD1. Germline CDR1 is SEHNR and CDR2 is FQNEAQ (reference sequence). The CDR3 spans 15 residues. Trimming at V came to 5 bases and at J to 6 bases, leaving 6 bases not matched to a gene. CDR3 nucleotides: TGTGCCAGCAGCCTCGGACAGGGGGCTTTAAACATTCAGTACTTC. It codes for CASSLGQGALNIQYF. Looking up the rest from reference TRBV7-9 and TRBJ2-4 gives the full variable domain: DTGVSQNPRHKITKRGQNVTFRCDPISEHNRLYWYRQTLGQGPEFLTYFQNEAQLEKSRLLSDRFSAERPKGSFSTLEIQRTEQGDSAMYLCASSLGQGALNIQYFGAGTRLSVL.

The V and J genes are TRBV6-5 and TRBJ2-7, with a weak D call TRBD2 (5 bases). CDR3 length: 11 amino acids. CDR1 is MNHEY, CDR2 SVGAGI, per germline. With 8 bases removed from V and 3 bases from J, the gap between germline ends came to 8 bases. The CDR3 bases are TGTGCCAGCTCCGGAGGCTACGAGCAGTACTTC. It encodes CASSGGYEQYF.

This clone has a single count. The chain is built from TRBV4-1 and TRBJ2-3; D perhaps matches TRBD2 (6 bases). V dropped 0 bases and J dropped 2 bases, with 15 bases sitting between them. The CDR3 runs 17 residues. Looked up from germline, CDR1 is MGHRA and CDR2 is YSYEKL. The DNA for the CDR3 is TGCGCCAGCAGCCAAGATACCAGCGGAGGGATCACAGATACGCAGTATTTT. This codes for CASSQDTSGGITDTQYF.

The V gene is TRBV9, the J gene TRBJ1-1; D remains ambiguous. The germline gives CDR1 SGDLS, CDR2 YYNGEE. The CDR3 loop spans 12 amino acids. V was clipped by 4 bases and J by 6 bases, with 10 bases between them. The CDR3, as DNA: TGTGCCAGCAGCTCTAACGGACCTGAAGCTTTCTTT. It yields the protein CASSSNGPEAFF.

The rearrangement joins TRBV7-9 to TRBJ2-1, with D perhaps TRBD2 (5 bases). Trimming cost V 5 bases and J 6 bases, with 14 bases left between them. From germline, CDR1 is SEHNR and CDR2 FQNEAQ (reference sequence). This CDR3 contains 14 residues. CDR3 sequence: CASSQTGWGNEQFF. CDR3 sequence (DNA): TGTGCCAGCAGCCAGACGGGGTGGGGCAATGAGCAGTTCTTC.

J is TRBJ1-1 and V is TRBV19; D remains ambiguous. The germline V gene encodes CDR1 LNHDA and CDR2 SQIVND (reference sequence). V lost 8 bases to trimming and J lost 4 bases, with 17 bases between them. The CDR3 is 14 residues long. CDR3 sequence: CASSHTLIGTEAFF. For the CDR3, the DNA is TGTGCCAGTTCGCACACTCTCATAGGCACTGAAGCTTTCTTT. The variable domain in full, completed from reference TRBV19 and TRBJ1-1, reads DGGITQSPKYLFRKEGQNVTLSCEQNLNHDAMYWYRQDPGQGLRLIYYSQIVNDFQKGDIAEGYSVSREKKESFPLTVTSAQKNPTAFYLCASSHTLIGTEAFFGQGTRLTVV.

The V and J genes are TRBV12-5 and TRBJ1-1, with D uncertain. There are 13 residues in the CDR3. Deletions cut 1 base from V and 6 bases from J, with 9 bases between. Germline CDR1 LGHNT, CDR2 FRNRAP. The CDR3 nucleotides are TGTGCTAGTGGTTTGGGGGGTCGGGCTGAAGCTTTCTTT. It specifies CASGLGGRAEAFF.

The rearrangement uses TRBV9 and TRBJ1-4; 7 nucleotides match TRBD1. With 5 bases clipped from V and 3 bases from J, the junction kept 7 bases outside the gene matches. The CDR3 has 15 amino acids. Germline CDR1 and CDR2: SGDLS and YYNGEE. CDR3 nucleotides: TGTGCCAGCAGGAGGACAGGCGCGGCTAATGAAAAACTGTTTTTT. Translated, it gives CASRRTGAANEKLFF.

This chain uses TRBV5-4 with TRBJ2-5; 10 nucleotides align to TRBD2. The J call could be wrong; TRBJ2-7 is a better fit for the DNA end. The CDR3 runs to 15 residues. The germline CDR1 and CDR2 sequences are SGHNT and YYREEE (reference sequence). The CDR3 DNA is TGTGCCAGCAGCTCACCAACTAGCGGGATTGACGAGCAGTACTTC. Its translation is CASSSPTSGIDEQYF.

This sequence joins TRBV10-3 and TRBJ2-6, with D unclear. V lost 3 bases and J 2 bases, leaving 8 bases between the germline ends. The V gene's germline CDR1 is ENHRY and CDR2 SYGVKD. The length of the CDR3 is 15 residues. For the CDR3, the DNA is TGTGCCATCAGTGATCTGTGGGCTGGGGCCAACGTCCTGACTTTC. This translates into CAISDLWAGANVLTF.

J is TRBJ2-1 and V is TRBV14, with D possibly TRBD1 on 5 matching bases. CDR1 SGHDN and CDR2 FVKESK come from the germline V gene. V lost 4 bases and J 8 bases, leaving 12 bases between the germline ends. This CDR3 contains 13 residues. The CDR3 DNA reads as TGTGCCAGCAGCCGCGGACAAATAGATGAGCAGTTCTTC. It specifies CASSRGQIDEQFF.

The chain joins TRBV2 to TRBJ2-7; TRBD1 agrees at 9 bases. CDR1 is SNHLY, CDR2 FYNNEI, per germline. The V and J ends lost 4 bases and 1 base, in that order; junction bases with no gene match: 2. CDR3 length: 14 residues. In DNA form, the CDR3 reads TGTGCCAGCAGTGCCGGGACAGGGTCCTACGAGCAGTACTTC. Encoded protein: CASSAGTGSYEQYF.

The chain links TRBV27 to TRBJ2-7; 9 bases are a match to TRBD2. This CDR3 is built from 13 residues. V was clipped by 5 bases and J by 12 bases; unmatched bases: 11. The V gene's germline CDR1 is MNHEY and CDR2 SMNVEV (reference sequence). The CDR3 coding sequence is TGTGCCAGCAGTCCCGGGACTAGCCATCCCGCGTACTTC. Translating it yields CASSPGTSHPAYF.

This chain uses TRBV11-3 with TRBJ2-1; D perhaps matches TRBD2 (6 bases). This CDR3 is built from 15 residues. The V end lost 5 bases, the J end lost 0 bases, and 11 bases lay between the germline ends. Germline loops: CDR1 SGHNT, CDR2 YENEEA. The CDR3, as DNA: TGTGCCAGCAGCCCGAGCGGGCCCTCCTACAATGAGCAGTTCTTC. Translation gives CASSPSGPSYNEQFF. The full variable domain, with the rest looked up from reference TRBV11-3 and TRBJ2-1, is EAGVVQSPRYKIIEKKQPVAFWCNPISGHNTLYWYLQNLGQGPELLIRYENEEAVDDSQLPKDRFSAERLKGVDSTLKIQPAELGDSAVYLCASSPSGPSYNEQFFGPGTRLTVL.

The chain employs TRBV13 and TRBJ2-1; D ambiguous. V was trimmed by 6 bases and J by 2 bases, leaving 11 bases between them. The CDR3 is made up of 14 amino acids. Germline V CDR1 and CDR2: PRHDT, FYEKMQ (reference sequence). The CDR3 region has the DNA TGTGCCAGCAGGACGACTGGGCCCTACAATGAGCAGTTCTTC. This translates into CASRTTGPYNEQFF.

V usage is TRBV7-8 and J usage is TRBJ1-5; TRBD1 is a possible D gene (6 bases). The CDR3 covers 14 residues. The germline V and J ends were trimmed by 3 bases and 4 bases, with 10 bases remaining between them. Per the germline V gene, CDR1 is SGHVS and CDR2 is FQNEAQ. The CDR3 nucleotides read TGTGCCAGCAGCTTTACAGGGACTAATCAGCCCCAGCATTTT. It yields the protein CASSFTGTNQPQHF.

J is TRBJ2-1 and V is TRBV27; D may be TRBD1 (6 bases). Germline CDR1 and CDR2: MNHEY and SMNVEV (reference sequence). This CDR3 is built from 14 residues. The ends were cut back, 3 bases at V and 4 bases at J, with 10 bases in the middle. CDR3 DNA sequence: TGTGCCAGCAGTTTGGGGGACACATACAATGAGCAGTTCTTC. Translating gives CASSLGDTYNEQFF.